The clone carrying this T cell receptor beta chain was counted once. Other DNA sequences in this sample translate to the same CDR3. The V gene's germline CDR1 is MDHEN and CDR2 SYDVKM. After removal of 5 bases from V and 8 bases from J, the junction contained 9 bases not matched to a gene. The CDR3 runs to 14 residues. The assay was immunoSEQ multiplex PCR, and TCRdb's table has in-frame clones only and misses some. The data show 85,000 to 100,000 clones, approximately 82% seen once. The record originates from a study of control samples from healthy donors and cancer patients. The TCR was taken from a man in his 60s in good health. J is TRBJ1-2 and V is TRBV28; 9 bases fit TRBD1. The sequenced material came from blood. CDR3 DNA sequence: TGTGCCAGCAGTCCCCCGGGACAGGGTGGCGGCTACACCTTC. Translation gives CASSPPGQGGGYTF.